A selection of T cell receptor beta chains follows, all from one sample in a study of cytomegalovirus exposure and HLA in healthy donors. Only in-frame clones appear in the TCRdb table, and some are missing; sequencing was by immunoSEQ multiplex PCR. The sample records roughly 59,000 clones, nearly 95% being singletons. Sequencing used PBMCs. The receptor set was obtained from a man aged 18 to 29 in good health and CMV-seropositive. Each CDR3 is given without its conserved first and last residue. D genes are given only for firm matches. Clone size appears in some rows only: once, few, many, or a class for an expanded clone.

TRBV9	TRBJ1-3	TRBD1	NA	ASSVGTGHSGNTIY
TRBV27	TRBJ1-1	NA	NA	ASSLRGGGTEAF
TRBV18	TRBJ2-1	NA	NA	ASSPQPPSASSYNEQF
TRBV5-1	TRBJ2-3	NA	once	ASSTTTDRTDTQY
TRBV4-1	TRBJ2-6	NA	NA	ASSPWLGGANVLT
TRBV10-3	TRBJ2-7	TRBD1	once	AISPVQGAKYEQY
TRBV14	TRBJ2-3	NA	NA	ASSSSGRTGTKGTDTQY
TRBV4-1	TRBJ2-1	TRBD1	NA	ASSRGQGLSSYNEQF
TRBV15	TRBJ2-1	NA	NA	ATSVGGNWEGEQF
TRBV16	TRBJ1-2	TRBD1	NA	ASSQSGGQALNYGYT
TRBV6-4	TRBJ2-1	NA	once	ASSRDFSGNEQF
TRBV7-9	TRBJ2-3	NA	few	ASSPGGRDKY
TRBV9	TRBJ2-5	TRBD2	NA	ASSVIGGTDAEETQY
TRBV11-3	TRBJ2-3	NA	NA	ASSPGSSTDTQY
TRBV5-4	TRBJ2-7	TRBD1	NA	ASSKWDRGAQY
TRBV2	TRBJ2-7	TRBD1	few	ASRTGSYEQY
TRBV28	TRBJ2-7	NA	NA	ASTVLNEQY
TRBV30	TRBJ2-7	NA	NA	AWSVRWGDHSYEQY
TRBV13	TRBJ2-5	TRBD1	NA	ASSPRLGGRGSETQY
TRBV28	TRBJ2-2	TRBD2	NA	ASRLAGPNTGELF
TRBV2	TRBJ2-2	NA	NA	ASSAGQQRGHGELF
TRBV25-1	TRBJ1-1	NA	NA	ASSEYGREPTEAF
TRBV4-1	TRBJ2-1	TRBD2	NA	ASSQQPGTSGGNNEQF
TRBV9	TRBJ2-7	NA	NA	ASSPNRGSYEQY
TRBV9	TRBJ2-1	NA	NA	ASSLHPAGINEQF
TRBV9	TRBJ2-7	NA	NA	ASSVDLARSYEQY
TRBV2	TRBJ1-1	TRBD1	NA	ASIDRGPNTEAF
TRBV5-1	TRBJ1-4	TRBD1	once	ASSPGQGAPEKLF
TRBV6-5	TRBJ2-1	TRBD2	NA	ASSTTSGSPNEQF
TRBV4-1	TRBJ2-7	TRBD2	NA	ASSPRDYNYEQY
TRBV6-5	TRBJ2-1	TRBD2	NA	ASSERLAGNEQF
TRBV29-1	TRBJ2-4	NA	NA	SVANEGAKNIQY
TRBV11-2	TRBJ1-2	NA	NA	ASRSPGGRDYGYT
TRBV5-1	TRBJ1-1	NA	NA	ASSLAVGVNTEAF
TRBV5-1	TRBJ2-2	NA	NA	ASSLDTVTGELF
TRBV7-9	TRBJ2-5	NA	once	ASSWGHGQETQY
TRBV29-1	TRBJ1-2	TRBD1	NA	SARQGSYGYT
TRBV14	TRBJ1-4	NA	NA	ASSQMLFGGLF
TRBV6-5	TRBJ2-5	TRBD2	NA	ASSLFAGGTETQY
TRBV7-9	TRBJ2-5	NA	NA	ASSDSGQGLEETQY
TRBV6-1	TRBJ2-7	NA	once	ASSVEDAYEQY
TRBV7-9	TRBJ1-2	NA	NA	ASSRPSGDWRGYT
TRBV5-4	TRBJ2-3	NA	NA	ASSDRTVTTDTQY
TRBV5-4	TRBJ1-1	NA	NA	ASSLDVGRNTEAF
TRBV7-9	TRBJ2-7	NA	NA	ASSFEGAYEQY
TRBV19	TRBJ2-7	TRBD1	NA	ASSIRGQGSSYEQY
TRBV27	TRBJ1-3	NA	NA	ASSLGYGDNSGNTIY